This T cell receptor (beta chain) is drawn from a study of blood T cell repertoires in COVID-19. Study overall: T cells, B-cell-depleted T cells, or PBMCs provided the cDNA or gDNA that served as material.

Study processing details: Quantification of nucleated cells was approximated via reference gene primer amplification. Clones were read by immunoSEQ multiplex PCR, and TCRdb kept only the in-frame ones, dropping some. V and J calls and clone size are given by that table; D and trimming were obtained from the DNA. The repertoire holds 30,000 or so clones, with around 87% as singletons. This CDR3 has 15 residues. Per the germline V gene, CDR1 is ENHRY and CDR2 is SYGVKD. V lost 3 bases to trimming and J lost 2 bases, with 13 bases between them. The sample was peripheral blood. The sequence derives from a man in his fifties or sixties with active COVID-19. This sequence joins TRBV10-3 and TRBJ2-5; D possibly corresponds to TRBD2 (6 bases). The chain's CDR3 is CAISDGQAGQETQYF. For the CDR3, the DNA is TGTGCCATCAGTGACGGCCAGGCGGGACAAGAGACCCAGTACTTC.